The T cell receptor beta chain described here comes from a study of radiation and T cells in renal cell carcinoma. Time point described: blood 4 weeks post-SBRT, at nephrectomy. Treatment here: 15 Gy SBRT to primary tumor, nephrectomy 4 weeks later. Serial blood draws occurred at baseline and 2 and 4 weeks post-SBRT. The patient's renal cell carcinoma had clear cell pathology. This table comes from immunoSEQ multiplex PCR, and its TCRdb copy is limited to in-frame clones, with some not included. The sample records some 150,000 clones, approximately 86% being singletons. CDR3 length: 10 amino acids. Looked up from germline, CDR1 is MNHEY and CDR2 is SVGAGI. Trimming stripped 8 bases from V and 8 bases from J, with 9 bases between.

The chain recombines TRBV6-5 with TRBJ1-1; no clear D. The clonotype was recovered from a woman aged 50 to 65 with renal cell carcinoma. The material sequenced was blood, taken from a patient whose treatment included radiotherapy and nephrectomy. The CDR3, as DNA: TGTGCCAGCTCTACAGTGGAAGCTTTCTTT. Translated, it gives CASSTVEAFF.